This T cell receptor (beta chain) was captured in a study of blood T cell repertoires in COVID-19 (dated by TCRdb to the early 2020s). A note on the overall study: The collaborator samples originated in the United States, Italy and Spain and spanned the acute and convalescent phases of COVID-19. Sample metadata almost always included a de-identified subject ID, COVID-19 status, age in years and sex. The dataset comprised deeply sampled blood TCRbeta repertoires from subjects exposed to, actively infected with, or recovered from COVID-19. The prospective study material was composed of cDNA or gDNA derived from T cells, B-cell-depleted T cells, or PBMCs. The samples were drawn from the first 160 participants of the ongoing ImmuneRACE study and from under 1,500 subjects provided by 6 global collaborators. HLA class I and class II types, where available, came from metadata supplied by the sample provider rather than from assay-based typing. The repertoires were made available in a free public database intended to serve as a resource for research on the immune response to SARS-CoV-2.

Collaborating institutions collected whole blood in K2EDTA tubes following their own protocols. For TCRbeta analysis, collaborators shipped samples in one of three forms: frozen whole blood, isolated PBMCs, or DNA extracted from either of those sample types. Points the paper makes about the study in general: Clinical and demographic metadata were provided uncurated, with the amount varying by source and participant.

The CDR3 holds 15 amino acids from the cysteine to the phenylalanine. Only the CDR3 region is kept as DNA, spanning 45 bases read in frame from base 1. The germline V end is reduced by 6 bases and the J end by 5 bases; junction bases left unmatched: 8. Based on the germline V gene, the CDR1 and CDR2 sequences are WSHSY and SAAADI. A remark on this clone: What this receptor recognizes is not known. No much larger clone exists at a distance of one base, and base qualities are not known.

TCRbeta CDR3 regions were amplified from genomic DNA by means of the immunoSEQ Assay, a bias-controlled multiplex PCR. Per the authors' processing: The number of nucleated cells in each sample was estimated from the amplification of reference gene primers within the assay. Sequence reads were collapsed and filtered to measure the absolute abundance of every unique TCRbeta CDR3 rearrangement. For each sample, productive Simpson clonality was calculated by taking the square root of Simpson's diversity index across productive rearrangements. TCRdb holds this immuneACCESS table with in-frame rearrangements only. Some clones are missing; in checked studies, unresolved V genes explain under half, and the rest has no known cause. V and J calls and clone size are given by that table; D and trimming were obtained from the DNA. In all, the sample holds over 95,000 clones, and 84% of those were seen once. 7.5% to 10% of the sample belongs to the ten largest clones.

Recombination joined TRBV10-2 with TRBJ1-1, with 11 bases matching TRBD1. The source material was peripheral blood. The clonotype originates from a woman aged 40 to 50 with acute or convalescent COVID-19. The CDR3 is CASRPGTGGRTEAFF. The nucleotides read TGCGCCAGCAGGCCCGGGACAGGGGGGCGAACTGAAGCTTTCTTT.